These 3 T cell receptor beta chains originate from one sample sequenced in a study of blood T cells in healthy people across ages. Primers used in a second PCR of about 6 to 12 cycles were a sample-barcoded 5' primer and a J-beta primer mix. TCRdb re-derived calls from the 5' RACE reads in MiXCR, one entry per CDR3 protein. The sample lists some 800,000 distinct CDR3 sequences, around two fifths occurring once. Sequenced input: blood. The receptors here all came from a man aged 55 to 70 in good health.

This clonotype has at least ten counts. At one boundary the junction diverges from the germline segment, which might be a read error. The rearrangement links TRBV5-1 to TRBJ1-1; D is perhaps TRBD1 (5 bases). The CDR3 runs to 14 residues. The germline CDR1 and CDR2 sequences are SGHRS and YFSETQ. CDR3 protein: CASSLDSMNTEAFF. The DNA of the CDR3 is TGTGCCAGCAGCTTAGACAGTATGAACACTGAAGCTTTCTTT.

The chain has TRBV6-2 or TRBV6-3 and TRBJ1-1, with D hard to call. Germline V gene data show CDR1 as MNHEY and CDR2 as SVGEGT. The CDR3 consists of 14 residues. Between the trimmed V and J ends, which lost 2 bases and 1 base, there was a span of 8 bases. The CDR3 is CASSYTPSNTEAFF. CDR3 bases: TGTGCCAGCAGTTACACACCTTCGAACACTGAAGCTTTCTTT.

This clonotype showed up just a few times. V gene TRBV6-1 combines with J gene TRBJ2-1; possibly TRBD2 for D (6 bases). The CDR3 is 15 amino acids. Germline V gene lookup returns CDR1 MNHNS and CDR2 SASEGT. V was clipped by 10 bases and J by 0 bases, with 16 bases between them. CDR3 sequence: CATFLATSSYNEQFF. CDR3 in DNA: TGTGCCACTTTCTTAGCGACTAGCTCCTACAATGAGCAGTTCTTC.